This T cell receptor beta chain is from a study of shared clonotypes between healthy human individuals. Genomic DNA from each subset was divided evenly over several immunoSEQ plates. Profiled with immunoSEQ multiplex PCR; TCRdb holds only in-frame clones, not every one. The table lists around 510,000 clones, approximately 95% of them singletons. Every one of the donors was a Caucasian adult that lived in Nashville, Tennessee. This TCR came from a woman aged 25 to 39 in good health. Specimen: naive CD4+ T cells sorted from blood. Noted subset: CD45RA+ positively selected.

CDR3 nucleotides: TGTGCCAGCAGCTTAGCGGGCGGGCGTCGGTACAATGAGCAGTTCTTC. It yields the protein CASSLAGGRRYNEQFF. The chain carries TRBV7-9 and TRBJ2-1; TRBD2 might be the D (5 bases). CDR3 size: 16 residues. V was trimmed by 0 bases and J by 4 bases, leaving 13 bases between them. Germline CDR1 is SEHNR and CDR2 is FQNEAQ (reference sequence).